This entry features one TCR beta chain sequence. Its cognate antigen is unknown. The record originates from a study of beta chain features in type 1 diabetes. Study background: No patient-donor differences in age, gender, total cells or subset yield. Study observations and caveats: TCRB CDR3s from Type 1 diabetes patients were moderately but significantly shorter in all four CD4+ subsets.

One heparinised blood draw, averaging roughly 110 mL, came from each donor. The germline gives CDR1 MGHDK, CDR2 SYGVNS. V dropped 4 bases and J dropped 2; count of bases not matched to a gene: 8. The CDR3 is made up of 16 amino acids. Expressed TCRB transcripts got sequenced, as all isolated RNA was reverse transcribed. Sequencing was performed with immunoSEQ multiplex PCR; in TCRdb, only in-frame clones are kept and a portion is missing. Of more than 100,000 clones in the sample, about 16% were seen once. The receptor's source is a man between 25 and 39 years old with type 1 diabetes. The J gene is TRBJ2-1, the V gene TRBV25-1, with 7 bases fitting TRBD2. The sequenced sample was central memory CD4+ T cells from blood. The CDR3 is CASSVISSGPYNEQFF. The CDR3 bases are TGTGCCAGCAGTGTTATCTCTAGCGGACCCTACAATGAGCAGTTCTTC.